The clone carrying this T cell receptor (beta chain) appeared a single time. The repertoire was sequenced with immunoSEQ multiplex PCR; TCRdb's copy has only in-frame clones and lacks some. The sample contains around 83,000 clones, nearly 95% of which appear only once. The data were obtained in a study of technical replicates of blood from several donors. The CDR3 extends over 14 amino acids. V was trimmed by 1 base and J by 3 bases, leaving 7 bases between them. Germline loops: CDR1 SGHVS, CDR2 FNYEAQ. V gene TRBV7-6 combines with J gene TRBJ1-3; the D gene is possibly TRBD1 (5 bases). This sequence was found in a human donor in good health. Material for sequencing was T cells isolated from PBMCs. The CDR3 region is CASSLEGFGNTIYF. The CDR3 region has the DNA TGTGCCAGCAGCTTAGAGGGGTTTGGAAACACCATATATTTT. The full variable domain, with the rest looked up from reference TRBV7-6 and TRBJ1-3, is GAGVSQSPRYKVTKRGQDVALRCDPISGHVSLYWYRQALGQGPEFLTYFNYEAQQDKSGLPNDRFSAERPEGSISTLTIQRTEQRDSAMYRCASSLEGFGNTIYFGEGSWLTVV.